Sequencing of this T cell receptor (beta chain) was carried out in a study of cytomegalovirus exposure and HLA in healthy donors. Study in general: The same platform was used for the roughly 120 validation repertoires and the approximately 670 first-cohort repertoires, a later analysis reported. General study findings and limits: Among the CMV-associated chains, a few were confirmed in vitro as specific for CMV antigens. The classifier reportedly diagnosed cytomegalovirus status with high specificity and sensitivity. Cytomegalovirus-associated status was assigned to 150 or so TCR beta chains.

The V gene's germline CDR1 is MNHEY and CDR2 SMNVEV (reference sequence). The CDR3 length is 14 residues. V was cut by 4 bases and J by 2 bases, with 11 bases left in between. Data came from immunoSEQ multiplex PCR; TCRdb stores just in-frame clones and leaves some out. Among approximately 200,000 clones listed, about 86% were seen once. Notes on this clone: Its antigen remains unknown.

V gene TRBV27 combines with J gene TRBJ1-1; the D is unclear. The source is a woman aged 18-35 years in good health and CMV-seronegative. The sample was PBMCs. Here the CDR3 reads CASSWRETNTEAFF. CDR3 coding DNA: TGTGCCAGCAGTTGGAGGGAAACCAACACTGAAGCTTTCTTT.